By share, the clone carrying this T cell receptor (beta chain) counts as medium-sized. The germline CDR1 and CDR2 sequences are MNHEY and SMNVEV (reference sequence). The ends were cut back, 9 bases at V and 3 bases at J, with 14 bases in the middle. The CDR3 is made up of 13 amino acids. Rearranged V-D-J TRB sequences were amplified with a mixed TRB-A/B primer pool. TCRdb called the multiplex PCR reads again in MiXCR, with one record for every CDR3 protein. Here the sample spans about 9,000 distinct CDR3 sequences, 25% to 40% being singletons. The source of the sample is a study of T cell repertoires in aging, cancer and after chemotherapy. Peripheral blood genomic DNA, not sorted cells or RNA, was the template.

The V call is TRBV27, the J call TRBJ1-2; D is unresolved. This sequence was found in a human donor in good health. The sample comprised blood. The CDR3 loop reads CASSEGSDYGYTF. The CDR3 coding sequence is TGTGCCAGTTCGGAGGGCTCCGACTATGGCTACACCTTC.